The next 25 T cell receptor beta chains were all read from a single sample in a study of T cell responses to AZD1222 COVID-19 vaccine. Assay: immunoSEQ multiplex PCR; the TCRdb copy retains only in-frame clones and omits some. The sample shows around 270,000 clones, 94% of them seen only once. The input for sequencing was peripheral blood, taken 28 days after the second AZD1222 dose. The receptors originated from an adult who received the AZD1222 COVID-19 vaccine.

The rearrangement uses TRBV7-3 and TRBJ2-2; D possibly uses TRBD1 or TRBD2 (5 bases each). The CDR3 sequence is 15 residues long. V dropped 4 bases and J dropped 5 bases, with 14 bases sitting between them. Germline loops: CDR1 SGHTA, CDR2 FQGTGA. Here the CDR3 DNA reads TGTGCCAGCAGCTCCCGGGGCGGTCAGACCGGGGAGCTGTTTTTT. It specifies CASSSRGGQTGELFF.

The chain has TRBV2 and TRBJ2-2; TRBD2 might be the D (6 bases). Germline V gene lookup returns CDR1 SNHLY and CDR2 FYNNEI. Trimming cost V 7 bases and J 8 bases, with 14 bases left between them. The CDR3 spans 13 residues. CDR3 in amino acids: CASTGTFMGELFF. The CDR3 bases are TGTGCCAGCACCGGGACTTTCATGGGGGAGCTGTTTTTT.

The chain joins TRBV6-5 to TRBJ1-6, with 8 bases fitting TRBD1. The CDR3 totals 15 residues. Germline CDR1 and CDR2: MNHEY and SVGAGI. With 0 bases clipped from V and 10 bases from J, the junction kept 5 bases outside the gene matches. CDR3 in DNA: TGTGCCAGCAGTTACTCGGCAGGGGGCTGGTCACCCCTCCACTTT. Its protein is CASSYSAGGWSPLHF.

This chain links TRBV10-3 with TRBJ1-2; the D is unclear. The germline V gene has CDR1 ENHRY and CDR2 SYGVKD. V was clipped by 4 bases and J by 2 bases, with 8 bases between them. CDR3 size: 13 residues. The CDR3 DNA is TGTGCCATCAGTGGAGGTCACAACTATGGCTACACCTTC. Amino acids: CAISGGHNYGYTF.

The table lists this clone with a count of one. V gene TRBV21-1 combines with J gene TRBJ1-1. TRBV21-1 is reported as a pseudogene. The CDR3 totals 11 residues. The CDR3 spells CATTCATEAFF. As DNA, the CDR3 is TGTGCCACCACTTGCGCTACTGAAGCTTTCTTT.

The CDR3 sequence is CASSLRTGNTGELFF. The CDR3 DNA follows: TGCGCCAGCAGCTTGAGAACGGGAAACACCGGGGAGCTGTTTTTT. This chain uses TRBV5-1 with TRBJ2-2; perhaps TRBD2 as D (5 bases). CDR3 length: 15 residues. V was pared by 1 base and J by 2 bases, with 9 bases between. Germline-derived CDR1 and CDR2 are SGHRS and YFSETQ.

The gene calls are TRBV6-5 and TRBJ1-6, with 11 nucleotides matching TRBD1. CDR3 length: 14 amino acids. Germline CDR1 and CDR2: MNHEY and SVGAGI. The ends lost 4 bases at V and 10 bases at J; junction bases unmatched: 3. The CDR3 sequence: CASSWGDRGSPLHF. As DNA, the CDR3 is TGTGCCAGCAGTTGGGGGGACAGGGGGTCACCCCTCCACTTT.

The chain couples TRBV28 to TRBJ1-5, with D possibly being TRBD1 (6 bases). The germline CDR1 and CDR2 sequences are MDHEN and SYDVKM. The V end lost 10 bases, the J end lost 2 bases, and 9 bases lay between the germline ends. This CDR3 spans 12 amino acids. The CDR3 protein is CATHRGNQPQHF. In nucleotides, the CDR3 is TGTGCCACGCACAGGGGCAATCAGCCCCAGCATTTT.

The rearrangement uses TRBV5-4 and TRBJ1-2, with 9 bases that match TRBD1. The CDR3 contains 15 residues. Germline CDR1 reads SGHNT; CDR2 reads YYREEE (reference sequence). The trim removed 0 bases at V and 4 bases at J, leaving 4 bases unmatched. In DNA form, the CDR3 reads TGTGCCAGCAGCTTGGCAGGACAGGGGCCCTATGGCTACACCTTC. It is translated as CASSLAGQGPYGYTF. The complete variable domain, with remaining parts taken from reference TRBV5-4 and TRBJ1-2, reads ETGVTQSPTHLIKTRGQQVTLRCSSQSGHNTVSWYQQALGQGPQFIFQYYREEENGRGNFPPRFSGLQFPNYSSELNVNALELDDSALYLCASSLAGQGPYGYTFGSGTRLTVV.

This chain joins TRBV4-2 and TRBJ1-5, with D hard to call. Per the germline V gene, CDR1 is LGHNA and CDR2 is YNFKEQ. This CDR3 is 15 amino acids long. Trimming shortened V by 1 base and J by 5 bases, and 12 bases separated the two germline ends. CDR3 nucleotide sequence: TGTGCCAGCAGCCAAGTGTCGGGTGCGGATCAGCCCCAGCATTTT. Amino acids: CASSQVSGADQPQHF.

The rearrangement links TRBV28 to TRBJ2-7; 8 nucleotides match TRBD1. Germline CDR1 reads MDHEN; CDR2 reads SYDVKM. Germline trimming cut 5 bases from V and 2 bases from J; bases unmatched to any gene: 8. The CDR3 length is 15 residues. The CDR3 reads CASSIPGQDPYEQYF. In DNA, the CDR3 is TGTGCCAGCAGTATACCGGGACAGGACCCCTACGAGCAGTACTTC.

The V gene is TRBV6-6, the J gene TRBJ1-5, with D hard to call. The germline CDR1 and CDR2 sequences are MNHNY and SVGAGI (reference sequence). V lost 5 bases and J lost 2, with 10 bases in between. This CDR3 has 14 residues. The CDR3 nucleotides are TGTGCCAGCAGTGCACACGGGGGCAATCAGCCCCAGCATTTT. Protein sequence: CASSAHGGNQPQHF.

V and J are TRBV19 and TRBJ1-1; D gene unclear. In germline, CDR1 is LNHDA, CDR2 SQIVND (reference sequence). This CDR3 is 14 amino acids long. V shed 3 bases and J shed 1 base, with 9 bases lying between them. CDR3 region: CASSIHRGNTEAFF. The DNA for the CDR3 is TGTGCCAGTAGTATCCATCGGGGGAACACTGAAGCTTTCTTT.

Of note for this clone: The identical CDR3 is also encoded by other nucleotide sequences in the sample. V usage is TRBV5-1 and J usage is TRBJ1-5, with a weak D call TRBD1 (6 bases). Trimming took off 0 bases at V and 4 bases at J, with 8 bases between the two ends. The germline V gene encodes CDR1 SGHRS and CDR2 YFSETQ. The CDR3 contains 14 residues. CDR3 DNA: TGCGCCAGCAGCTTGGAAGGGGGAAATCAGCCCCAGCATTTT. This codes for CASSLEGGNQPQHF.

The V and J genes are TRBV7-2 and TRBJ2-2, with 7 bases aligning to TRBD2. V gave up 1 base and J gave up 3 bases; unmatched junction bases: 5. The CDR3 is made up of 16 amino acids. Germline loops: CDR1 SGHTA, CDR2 FQGNSA. The CDR3 loop reads CASSLDWREYTGELFF. CDR3 DNA sequence: TGTGCCAGCAGCTTAGACTGGCGGGAGTACACCGGGGAGCTGTTTTTT.

The chain links TRBV6-5 to TRBJ1-6; D gene uncertain. The CDR3 runs 15 residues. Germline lookup yields CDR1 MNHEY and CDR2 SVGAGI. Trimming took off 7 bases at V and 0 bases at J, with 10 bases between the two ends. The CDR3 region has the DNA TGTGCCAGCATAATGGGGAGCTCCTATAATTCACCCCTCCACTTT. Its protein product is CASIMGSSYNSPLHF.

This clone occurred a few times. This chain links TRBV28 with TRBJ2-3; D perhaps matches TRBD2 (6 bases). V was clipped by 7 bases and J by 5 bases, with 16 bases between them. Germline V lookup: CDR1 MDHEN, CDR2 SYDVKM. The CDR3 contains 14 residues. The CDR3 reads CASKQGGPRDTQYF. CDR3 DNA sequence: TGTGCCAGCAAACAAGGAGGGCCACGAGATACGCAGTATTTT. Full variable domain (missing parts from reference TRBV28 and TRBJ2-3): DVKVTQSSRYLVKRTGEKVFLECVQDMDHENMFWYRQDPGLGLRLIYFSYDVKMKEKGDIPEGYSVSREKKERFSLILESASTNQTSMYLCASKQGGPRDTQYFGPGTRLTVL.

A single count supports this clone. This chain connects TRBV6-2 or TRBV6-3 to TRBJ2-1; the D gene is possibly TRBD1 (5 bases). CDR3 length equals 15 residues. With 2 bases removed from V and 3 bases from J, the gap between germline ends came to 11 bases. CDR1 and CDR2 (germline): MNHEY, SVGEGT. The CDR3 bases are TGTGCCAGCAGTTACACAGGACACCTCTACAATGAGCAGTTCTTC. Protein product: CASSYTGHLYNEQFF.

The chain is built from TRBV4-3 and TRBJ1-3, with 7 bases lining up with TRBD1. CDR1 is LGHNA and CDR2 is YSLEER in the germline V gene. Trimming took 0 bases from V and 1 from J; bases not matched to a gene: 3. The CDR3 has 16 amino acids. CDR3 DNA: TGCGCCAGCAGCCAAGATTTGACAGGGTCTGGAAACACCATATATTTT. It yields the protein CASSQDLTGSGNTIYF.

J is TRBJ1-1 and V is TRBV28, with D hard to call. V lost 6 bases to trimming and J lost 4 bases, with 21 bases between them. The CDR3 covers 16 residues. Germline V CDR1 and CDR2: MDHEN, SYDVKM. As DNA, the CDR3 is TGTGCCAGCAGCAGGAGTCTCGGACTGGTGAGCACTGAAGCTTTCTTT. Protein sequence: CASSRSLGLVSTEAFF.

The chain is built from TRBV4-1 and TRBJ2-2, with D hard to call. The CDR3 has 12 amino acids. V was shortened by 4 bases and J by 6 bases, with 6 bases between the two germline ends. CDR1 is MGHRA and CDR2 is YSYEKL in the germline V gene. The CDR3 DNA reads as TGCGCCAGCAGCCGTGGGGCCGGGGAGCTGTTTTTT. Translation gives CASSRGAGELFF.

The V and J genes are TRBV7-2 and TRBJ2-7; D possibly corresponds to TRBD1 (5 bases). The V end lost 3 bases, the J end lost 4 bases, and 10 bases lay between the germline ends. The CDR3 has 13 amino acids. Germline loops: CDR1 SGHTA, CDR2 FQGNSA. The CDR3 loop is CASSLERQYEQYF. CDR3 nucleotide sequence: TGTGCCAGCAGCTTGGAGCGACAGTACGAGCAGTACTTC.

The chain carries TRBV6-6 and TRBJ1-5; no reliable D call. Germline values: CDR1 MNHNY, CDR2 SVGAGI (reference sequence). Trimming took off 3 bases at V and 0 bases at J, with 6 bases between the two ends. The CDR3 runs 14 residues. DNA of the CDR3: TGTGCCAGCAGTTATGGACGTAGCAATCAGCCCCAGCATTTT. Translating it yields CASSYGRSNQPQHF.

In its sample, this clone was seen a few times. The sample holds other DNA sequences that translate to the same CDR3. The rearrangement links TRBV10-3 to TRBJ1-1, with 9 bases aligning to TRBD1. This CDR3 region has 13 residues. Germline V gene data show CDR1 as ENHRY and CDR2 as SYGVKD. The J segment lost 5 bases and the V segment lost 7 bases, leaving 5 bases of the junction unmatched. This CDR3 is CAIKGTGTTEAFF. In DNA, the CDR3 is TGTGCCATCAAAGGGACAGGGACGACTGAAGCTTTCTTT.

The J gene is TRBJ1-1, the V gene TRBV19; 7 bases align to TRBD1. The CDR3 consists of 14 residues. V dropped 3 bases and J dropped 1; count of bases not matched to a gene: 2. Germline assignment: CDR1 LNHDA and CDR2 SQIVND (reference sequence). The CDR3 nucleotides are TGTGCCAGTAGTATGAGGGGGCAGAACACTGAAGCTTTCTTT. Translating gives CASSMRGQNTEAFF.